This T cell receptor (beta chain) appears in the sequencing data of a study of blood T cell repertoires in COVID-19. Study context: Samples taken during acute and convalescent COVID-19 were collected in the United States, Italy and Spain. Nucleic acid was either cDNA or gDNA, and it came from T cells, B-cell-depleted T cells, or PBMCs.

The table came from immunoSEQ multiplex PCR; TCRdb's copy has only in-frame clones and leaves some out. The table lists 180,000 or so clones, around 78% of them singletons. Participant ages covered about 18 to 90 years across 20 to 30 US areas. All recovered Cohort 3 donors got two negative PCRs, got clearance, or saw symptom resolution. The CDR3 loop spans 17 amino acids. CDR1 is MNHNY and CDR2 is SVGAGI in the germline V gene (reference sequence). V was shortened by 5 bases and J by 0 bases, with 18 bases between the two germline ends. The material sequenced was PBMCs or T cells enriched from blood (not recorded which). This clonotype was sampled from a woman aged 50 to 60 who had recovered from COVID-19. The chain is built from TRBV6-6 and TRBJ2-3; a weak D match, TRBD1 (7 bases). CDR3: CASSPLWSGGSTDTQYF. For the CDR3, the DNA is TGTGCCAGCAGTCCCCTTTGGTCAGGGGGGAGCACAGATACGCAGTATTTT.